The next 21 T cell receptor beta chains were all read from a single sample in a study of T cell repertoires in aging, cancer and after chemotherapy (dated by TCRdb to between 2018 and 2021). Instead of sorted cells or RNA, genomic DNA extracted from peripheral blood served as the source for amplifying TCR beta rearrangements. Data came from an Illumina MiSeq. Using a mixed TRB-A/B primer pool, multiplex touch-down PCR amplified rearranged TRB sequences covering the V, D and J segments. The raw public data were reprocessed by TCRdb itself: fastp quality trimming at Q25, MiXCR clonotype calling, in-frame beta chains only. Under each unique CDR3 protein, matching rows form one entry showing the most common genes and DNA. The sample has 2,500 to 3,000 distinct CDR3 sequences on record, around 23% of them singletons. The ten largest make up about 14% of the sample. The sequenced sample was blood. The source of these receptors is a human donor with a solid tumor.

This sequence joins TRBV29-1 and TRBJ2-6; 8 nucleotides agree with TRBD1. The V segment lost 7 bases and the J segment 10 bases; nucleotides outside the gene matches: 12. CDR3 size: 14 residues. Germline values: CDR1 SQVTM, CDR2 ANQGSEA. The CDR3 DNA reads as TGCAGCGCCGAGACAGGGGTGGGGGAAAACGTCCTGACTTTC. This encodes CSAETGVGENVLTF.

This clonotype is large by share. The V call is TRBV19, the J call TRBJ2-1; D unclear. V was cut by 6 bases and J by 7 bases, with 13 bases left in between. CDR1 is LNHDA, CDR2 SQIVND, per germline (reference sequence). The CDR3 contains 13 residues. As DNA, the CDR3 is TGTGCCAGTAGGGTAACCCTGGGTAATGAGCAGTTCTTC. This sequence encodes CASRVTLGNEQFF.

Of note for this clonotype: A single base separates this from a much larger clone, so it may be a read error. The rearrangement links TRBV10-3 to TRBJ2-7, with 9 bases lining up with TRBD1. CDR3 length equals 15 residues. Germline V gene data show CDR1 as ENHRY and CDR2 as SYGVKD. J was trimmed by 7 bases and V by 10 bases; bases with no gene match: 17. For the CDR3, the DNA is TGTGCCAACAGCTTAGATCCAGGGGGACAGGGAGAGCAGTACTTC. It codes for CANSLDPGGQGEQYF.

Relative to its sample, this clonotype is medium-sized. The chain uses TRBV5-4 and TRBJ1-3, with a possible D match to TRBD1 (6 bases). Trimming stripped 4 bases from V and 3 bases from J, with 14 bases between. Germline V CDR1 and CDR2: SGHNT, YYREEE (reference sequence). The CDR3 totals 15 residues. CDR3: CASSAEGGHGNTIYF. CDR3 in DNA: TGTGCCAGCAGCGCTGAGGGGGGCCATGGAAACACCATATATTTT.

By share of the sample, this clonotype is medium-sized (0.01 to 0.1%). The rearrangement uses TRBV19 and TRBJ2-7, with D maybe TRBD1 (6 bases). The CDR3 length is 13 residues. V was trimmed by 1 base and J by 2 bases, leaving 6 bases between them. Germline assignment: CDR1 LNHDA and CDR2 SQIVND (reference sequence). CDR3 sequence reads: CASSIGTAYEQYF. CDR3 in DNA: TGTGCCAGTAGTATAGGGACAGCCTACGAGCAGTACTTC.

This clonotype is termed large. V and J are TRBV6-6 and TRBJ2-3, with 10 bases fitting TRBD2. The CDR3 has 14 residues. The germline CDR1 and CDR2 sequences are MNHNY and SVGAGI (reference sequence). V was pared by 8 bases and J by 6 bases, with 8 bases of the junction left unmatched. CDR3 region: CASVRAGGSDTQYF. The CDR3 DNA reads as TGTGCCAGCGTCAGAGCGGGAGGGTCCGATACGCAGTATTTT.

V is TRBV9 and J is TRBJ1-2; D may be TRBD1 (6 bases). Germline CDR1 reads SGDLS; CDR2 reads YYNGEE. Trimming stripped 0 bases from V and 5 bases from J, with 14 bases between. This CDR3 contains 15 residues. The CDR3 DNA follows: TGTGCCAGCAGCGTAGAGACCGGGACAAGTTATGGCTACACCTTC. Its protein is CASSVETGTSYGYTF.

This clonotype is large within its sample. The CDR3: CASRPTGFRLSSGANVLTF. CDR3 nucleotide sequence: TGTGCCAGTAGGCCTACAGGGTTCCGCCTGAGCTCTGGGGCCAACGTCCTGACTTTC. V is TRBV19 and J is TRBJ2-6, with a possible D match to TRBD1 (6 bases). The CDR3 is 19 amino acids. Germline V gene data show CDR1 as LNHDA and CDR2 as SQIVND (reference sequence). V was cut by 6 bases and J by 0 bases, with 21 bases left in between.

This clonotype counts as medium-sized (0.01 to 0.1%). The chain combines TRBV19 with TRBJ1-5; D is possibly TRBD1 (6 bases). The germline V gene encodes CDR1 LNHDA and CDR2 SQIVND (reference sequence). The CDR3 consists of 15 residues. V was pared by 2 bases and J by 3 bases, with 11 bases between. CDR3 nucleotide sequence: TGTGCCAGTAGTATATGGGGGGCGGTCAATCAGCCCCAGCATTTT. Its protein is CASSIWGAVNQPQHF. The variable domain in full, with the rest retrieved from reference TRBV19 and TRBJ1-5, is DGGITQSPKYLFRKEGQNVTLSCEQNLNHDAMYWYRQDPGQGLRLIYYSQIVNDFQKGDIAEGYSVSREKKESFPLTVTSAQKNPTAFYLCASSIWGAVNQPQHFGDGTRLSIL.

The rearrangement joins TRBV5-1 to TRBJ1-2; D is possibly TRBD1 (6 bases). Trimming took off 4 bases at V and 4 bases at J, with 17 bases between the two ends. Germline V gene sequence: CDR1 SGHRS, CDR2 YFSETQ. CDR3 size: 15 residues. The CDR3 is CASSPQGIPTYGYTF. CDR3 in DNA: TGCGCCAGCAGCCCCCAGGGGATCCCTACCTATGGCTACACCTTC. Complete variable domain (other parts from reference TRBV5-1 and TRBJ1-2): KAGVTQTPRYLIKTRGQQVTLSCSPISGHRSVSWYQQTPGQGLQFLFEYFSETQRNKGNFPGRFSGRQFSNSRSEMNVSTLELGDSALYLCASSPQGIPTYGYTFGSGTRLTVV.

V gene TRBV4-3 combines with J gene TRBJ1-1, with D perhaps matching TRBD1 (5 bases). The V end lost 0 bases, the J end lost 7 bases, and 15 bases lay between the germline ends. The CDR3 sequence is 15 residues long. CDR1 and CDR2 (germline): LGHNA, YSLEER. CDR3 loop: CASSQEVWGGSEAFF. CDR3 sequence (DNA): TGCGCCAGCAGCCAAGAGGTTTGGGGGGGTAGTGAAGCTTTCTTT.

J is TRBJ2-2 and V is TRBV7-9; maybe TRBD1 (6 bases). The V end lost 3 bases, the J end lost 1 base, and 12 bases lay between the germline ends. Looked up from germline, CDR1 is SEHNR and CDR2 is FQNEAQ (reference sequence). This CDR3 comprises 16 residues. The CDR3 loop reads CASSLTQGRNTGELFF. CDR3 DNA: TGTGCCAGCAGCTTGACACAGGGAAGGAACACCGGGGAGCTGTTTTTT.

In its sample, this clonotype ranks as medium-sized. The CDR3 DNA follows: TGCAGTGCTATGTCCCCCGGGATCGTGGGCGATGAGCAGTTCTTC. Its protein product is CSAMSPGIVGDEQFF. The genes are TRBV20-1 and TRBJ2-1; tentatively, D is TRBD2 (5 bases). This CDR3 is 15 amino acids long. Germline V gene lookup returns CDR1 DFQATT and CDR2 SNEGSKA (reference sequence). V lost 4 bases, J lost 8 bases, and 21 bases lay in between.

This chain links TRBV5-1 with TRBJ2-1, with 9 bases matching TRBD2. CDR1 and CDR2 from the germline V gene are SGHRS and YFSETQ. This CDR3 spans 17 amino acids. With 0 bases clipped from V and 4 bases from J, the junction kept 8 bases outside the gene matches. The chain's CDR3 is CASSLGVGLAQYNEQFF. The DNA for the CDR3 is TGCGCCAGCAGCTTGGGGGTCGGACTAGCGCAATACAATGAGCAGTTCTTC.

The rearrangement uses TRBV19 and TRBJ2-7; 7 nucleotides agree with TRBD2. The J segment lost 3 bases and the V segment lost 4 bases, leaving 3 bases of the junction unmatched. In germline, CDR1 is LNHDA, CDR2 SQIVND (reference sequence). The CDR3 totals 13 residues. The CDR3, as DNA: TGTGCCAGTAGTAGGTCTAGCGGCTACGAGCAGTACTTC. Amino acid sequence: CASSRSSGYEQYF.

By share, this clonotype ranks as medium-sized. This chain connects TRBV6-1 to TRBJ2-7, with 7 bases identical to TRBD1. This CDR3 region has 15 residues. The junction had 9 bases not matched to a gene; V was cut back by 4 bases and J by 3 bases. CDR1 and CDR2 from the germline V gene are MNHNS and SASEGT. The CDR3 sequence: CASSASTGKGYEQYF. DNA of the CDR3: TGTGCCAGCAGTGCGTCGACAGGGAAGGGCTACGAGCAGTACTTC.

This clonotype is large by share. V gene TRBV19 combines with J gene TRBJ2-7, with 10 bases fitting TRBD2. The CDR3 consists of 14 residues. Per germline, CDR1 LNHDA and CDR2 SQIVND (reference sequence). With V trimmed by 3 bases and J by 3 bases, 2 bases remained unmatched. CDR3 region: CASSMASGSYEQYF. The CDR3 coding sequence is TGTGCCAGTAGTATGGCTAGCGGGAGCTACGAGCAGTACTTC.

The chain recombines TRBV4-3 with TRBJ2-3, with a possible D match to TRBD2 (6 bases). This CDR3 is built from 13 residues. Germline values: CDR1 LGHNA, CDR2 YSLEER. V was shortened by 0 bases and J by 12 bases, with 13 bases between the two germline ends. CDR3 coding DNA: TGCGCCAGCAGCCAAGATCGAGGACTACGTCAGTATTTT. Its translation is CASSQDRGLRQYF.

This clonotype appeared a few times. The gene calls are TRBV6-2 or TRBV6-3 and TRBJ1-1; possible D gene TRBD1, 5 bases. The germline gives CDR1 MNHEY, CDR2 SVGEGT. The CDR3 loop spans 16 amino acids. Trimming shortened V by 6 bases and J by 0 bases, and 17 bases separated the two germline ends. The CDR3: CASRATLGLLNTEAFF. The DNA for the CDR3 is TGTGCCAGCAGGGCGACTTTGGGACTTTTGAACACTGAAGCTTTCTTT.

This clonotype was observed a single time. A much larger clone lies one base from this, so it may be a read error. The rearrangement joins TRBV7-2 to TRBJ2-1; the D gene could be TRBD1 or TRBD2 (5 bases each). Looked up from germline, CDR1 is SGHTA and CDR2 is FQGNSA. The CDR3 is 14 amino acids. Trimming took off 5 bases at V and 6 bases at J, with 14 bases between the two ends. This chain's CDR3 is CTSSLLGEFNEQFF. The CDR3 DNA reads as TGTACCAGCAGCCTCTTGGGGGAGTTCAATGAGCAGTTCTTC. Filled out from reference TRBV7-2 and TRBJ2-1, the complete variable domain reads GAGVSQSPSNKVTEKGKDVELRCDPISGHTALYWYRQSLGQGLEFLIYFQGNSAPDKSGLPSDRFSAERTGGSVSTLTIQRTQQEDSAVYLCTSSLLGEFNEQFFGPGTRLTVL.

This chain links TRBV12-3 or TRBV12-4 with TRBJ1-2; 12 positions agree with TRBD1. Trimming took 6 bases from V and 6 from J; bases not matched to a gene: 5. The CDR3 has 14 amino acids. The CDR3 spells CASSPGTGGDGYTF. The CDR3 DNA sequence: TGTGCCAGCAGCCCCGGGACAGGGGGCGATGGCTACACCTTC.